Detailed here is one T cell receptor (beta chain). Its antigen is still unknown. The sample holds no much larger clone one base away, and base qualities are not on file. TCRbeta CDR3 regions were amplified from genomic DNA using the immunoSEQ Assay, a bias-controlled multiplex PCR. Per the authors' processing: Nucleated cell counts per sample were estimated from amplification of reference gene primers within the assay. To quantify the absolute abundance of each unique TCRbeta CDR3 rearrangement, sequence reads were collapsed and filtered. For each sample, productive Simpson clonality was calculated as the square root of Simpson's diversity index across productive rearrangements. What TCRdb holds here is the immuneACCESS table cut down to in-frame rearrangements. Part of the clones is not present; checked against another copy, under half of the missing clones reflect an unresolved V gene, and the others are unexplained. V, J and clone size were drawn from that table, and D and trimming were deduced from the DNA. The sample table holds around 31,000 clones, of which 70% to 90% were seen once. Clones ranked in the top ten supply 7.9% of the sample.

This specimen belongs to a study of blood T cell repertoires in COVID-19 (dated by TCRdb to about 2020). Regarding the study in general: Collaborator samples came from the United States, Italy and Spain and covered acute and convalescent phases of COVID-19. The prospective study material was composed of cDNA or gDNA derived from T cells, B-cell-depleted T cells, or PBMCs. Subjects who had been exposed to COVID-19, were actively infected with it, or had recovered from it provided the deeply sampled blood TCRbeta repertoires that made up the dataset. The repertoires were made available in a free public database intended to serve as a resource for research on the immune response to SARS-CoV-2. The samples were drawn from two sources: the first 160 participants of the ongoing ImmuneRACE study, and over 950 subjects contributed by 6 global collaborators. The sample metadata nearly always contained a de-identified subject ID, COVID-19 status, age in years and sex. Where available, HLA class I and class II types were obtained from metadata supplied by the sample provider rather than from assay-based typing.

One collaborating source in Seattle enrolled patients while the patients were actively infected and followed the patients over time throughout the course of disease. The collaborating institutions used their own protocols to collect whole blood in K2EDTA tubes. For TCRbeta analysis, collaborators shipped samples in one of three forms: frozen whole blood, isolated PBMCs, or DNA extracted from either of those sample types. From cysteine to phenylalanine, the CDR3 is 13 amino acids long. Only CDR3 DNA remains: 39 bases, in frame from the first base. CDR1 SQVTM and CDR2 ANQGSEA were looked up in the germline V gene. Trimming leaves V shorter by 6 bases and J shorter by 9 bases, with the junction holding 7 bases beyond the gene matches. General conclusions and limits of the study: The amount of clinical and demographic metadata varied by source and participant and was provided uncurated.

The rearrangement combines TRBV29-1 with TRBJ1-6, with 8 bases aligning to TRBD1. What was sequenced was peripheral blood. The sequence was obtained from a man between 60 and 75 years old with COVID-19, enrolled during active disease. The DNA reads TGCAGCGTATCACAGGGGGACGGTTCACCCCTCCACTTT. Its protein product is CSVSQGDGSPLHF.